The 30 T cell receptor beta chains below come from one sample, sequenced in a study of T cell changes during pregnancy in multiple sclerosis. Assay used: immunoSEQ multiplex PCR; TCRdb lists only in-frame clones, some missing. The sample holds some 30,000 clones, 90% seen once. This specimen consisted of CD4+ T cells from peripheral blood mononuclear cells, obtained in the third trimester of pregnancy. Source of these receptors: a female donor in good health, enrolled as a control in a pregnancy study.

This chain uses TRBV2 with TRBJ2-6; 9 bases align to TRBD1. The germline V gene encodes CDR1 SNHLY and CDR2 FYNNEI. The CDR3 runs to 18 residues. After removal of 11 bases from V and 0 bases from J, the junction contained 14 bases not matched to a gene. The CDR3 bases are TGTGCCTCCCGCCGGGCCGGGACAGGGTTCTCTGGGGCCAACGTCCTGACTTTC. This encodes CASRRAGTGFSGANVLTF.

This chain joins TRBV2 and TRBJ2-7; 10 nucleotides match TRBD1. This CDR3 contains 13 residues. The trim removed 6 bases at V and 3 bases at J, leaving 2 bases unmatched. Germline values: CDR1 SNHLY, CDR2 FYNNEI. The CDR3 coding sequence is TGTGCCAGCAGCCGGGACAGGGGCTACGAGCAGTACTTC. Encoded protein: CASSRDRGYEQYF.

About this clone itself: Compared with germline, one end of the junction differs, possibly owing to a read error. The rearrangement uses TRBV28 and TRBJ1-1, with 10 bases aligning to TRBD1. Germline CDR1 and CDR2: MDHEN and SYDVKM. This CDR3 spans 12 amino acids. For the CDR3, the DNA is TGTGCCAGCAGTTCCCAAACCGGGACAGGGGCTTTT. Its protein product is CASSSQTGTGAF.

This rearrangement joins TRBV30 to TRBJ1-2, with D perhaps matching TRBD1 (5 bases). V lost 5 bases and J 6 bases, leaving 10 bases between the germline ends. The germline V gene has CDR1 GTSNPN and CDR2 SVGIG (reference sequence). This CDR3 spans 11 amino acids. The CDR3 protein is CAWGGFHGYTF. In DNA form, the CDR3 reads TGTGCCTGGGGGGGGTTCCATGGCTACACCTTC.

The rearrangement links TRBV30 to TRBJ2-3; 12 positions agree with TRBD2. This CDR3 region has 13 residues. Germline V gene sequence: CDR1 GTSNPN, CDR2 SVGIG (reference sequence). The V gene end was trimmed by 4 bases and the J gene end by 8 bases; junction bases not matched to a gene: 4. The DNA of the CDR3 is TGTGCCTGGACTAGCGGGGGGGCCGGTACGCAGTATTTT. This sequence encodes CAWTSGGAGTQYF.

The rearrangement links TRBV14 to TRBJ2-3, with a possible D match to TRBD2 (5 bases). Per the germline V gene, CDR1 is SGHDN and CDR2 is FVKESK. The CDR3 spans 15 residues. Trimming stripped 0 bases from V and 2 bases from J, with 9 bases between. The CDR3 DNA reads as TGTGCCAGCAGCCAAGATCGAGGACTCACAGATACGCAGTATTTT. It codes for CASSQDRGLTDTQYF.

The DNA for the CDR3 is TGTGCCAGCAGCGTAGACGCTAGCGGGTGGGTTACGCACTCCTACAATGAGCAGTTCTTC. Its translation is CASSVDASGWVTHSYNEQFF. This chain links TRBV9 with TRBJ2-1; 8 nucleotides align to TRBD2. From germline, CDR1 is SGDLS and CDR2 YYNGEE. This CDR3 comprises 20 residues. J lost 0 bases, V lost 0 bases, and 14 bases had no gene match. The complete variable domain, with remaining parts taken from reference TRBV9 and TRBJ2-1, reads DSGVTQTPKHLITATGQRVTLRCSPRSGDLSVYWYQQSLDQGLQFLIQYYNGEERAKGNILERFSAQQFPDLHSELNLSSLELGDSALYFCASSVDASGWVTHSYNEQFFGPGTRLTVL.

The chain links TRBV7-9 to TRBJ1-2; the D is unclear. The CDR3 totals 15 residues. V dropped 2 bases and J dropped 0 bases, with 10 bases sitting between them. Germline V lookup: CDR1 SEHNR, CDR2 FQNEAQ (reference sequence). The CDR3: CASSLNPPANYGYTF. For the CDR3, the DNA is TGTGCCAGCAGCTTAAATCCCCCGGCTAACTATGGCTACACCTTC. The full variable domain, its missing parts supplied by reference TRBV7-9 and TRBJ1-2, is DTGVSQNPRHKITKRGQNVTFRCDPISEHNRLYWYRQTLGQGPEFLTYFQNEAQLEKSRLLSDRFSAERPKGSFSTLEIQRTEQGDSAMYLCASSLNPPANYGYTFGSGTRLTVV.

The rearrangement joins TRBV19 to TRBJ1-2, with 9 bases identical to TRBD1. The CDR3 contains 13 residues. Germline CDR1 reads LNHDA; CDR2 reads SQIVND (reference sequence). V gave up 5 bases and J gave up 5 bases; unmatched junction bases: 3. CDR3 bases: TGTGCCAGTAGTCCCGGGACAGGGTATGGCTACACCTTC. Its translation: CASSPGTGYGYTF.

The chain has TRBV27 and TRBJ1-3; TRBD1 is a possible D gene (5 bases). CDR1 is MNHEY, CDR2 SMNVEV, per germline (reference sequence). The CDR3 consists of 16 residues. V was cut by 5 bases and J by 0 bases, with 14 bases left in between. In DNA form, the CDR3 reads TGTGCCAGCAGTCGAGACAGTGGTTTCTCTGGAAACACCATATATTTT. Translated, it gives CASSRDSGFSGNTIYF.

CDR3 DNA sequence: TGTGCCAGCTCACCCCTAGGCGACGAGCAGTACTTC. Translated: CASSPLGDEQYF. V gene TRBV18 combines with J gene TRBJ2-7; no reliable D call. CDR1 and CDR2 from the germline V gene are KGHSH and LQKENI. The V and J ends lost 3 bases and 5 bases respectively, with 8 bases between them. The CDR3 has 12 amino acids.

The CDR3 here is CASSRTSGRAILETQYF. The CDR3, as DNA: TGTGCCAGCAGCCGGACTAGCGGGAGGGCCATCCTCGAGACCCAGTACTTC. V usage is TRBV11-2 and J usage is TRBJ2-5; 15 bases are shared with TRBD2. Germline loops: CDR1 SGHAT, CDR2 FQNNGV. The CDR3 contains 17 residues. The J segment lost 5 bases and the V segment lost 5 bases, leaving 9 bases of the junction unmatched.

CDR3 sequence: CASNGGRGADTQYF. The CDR3, as DNA: TGCGCCAGCAACGGCGGGAGAGGGGCAGATACGCAGTATTTT. V gene TRBV5-1 combines with J gene TRBJ2-3; TRBD2 agrees at 7 bases. J was trimmed by 4 bases and V by 6 bases; bases with no gene match: 8. The germline V gene has CDR1 SGHRS and CDR2 YFSETQ. This CDR3 is built from 14 residues.

The rearrangement uses TRBV18 and TRBJ2-3, with a tentative D call TRBD2 (7 bases). Between the trimmed V and J ends, which lost 6 bases and 2 bases, there was a span of 21 bases. The CDR3 contains 17 residues. Germline V lookup: CDR1 KGHSH, CDR2 LQKENI. In DNA form, the CDR3 reads TGTGCCAGCTCGCCCCCCCGGCGGGGGCCATTCACAGATACGCAGTATTTT. It specifies CASSPPRRGPFTDTQYF.

This clone was detected once. The rearrangement links TRBV27 to TRBJ2-7; TRBD2 matches 7 bases. Trimming at V came to 5 bases and at J to 3 bases, leaving 4 bases not matched to a gene. Germline V gene sequence: CDR1 MNHEY, CDR2 SMNVEV (reference sequence). The CDR3 covers 13 residues. In DNA form, the CDR3 reads TGTGCCAGCAGTCGAACGGGGGGCTACGAGCAGTACTTC. Its translation is CASSRTGGYEQYF.

The CDR3 DNA is TGTGCCAGCAGCTTATCCGGGGTGTATGGCTACACCTTC. Its protein product is CASSLSGVYGYTF. This chain uses TRBV7-2 with TRBJ1-2; D not resolved. Germline CDR1 is SGHTA and CDR2 is FQGNSA. V lost 2 bases and J 5 bases, leaving 9 bases between the germline ends. This CDR3 region has 13 residues.

The chain uses TRBV5-4 and TRBJ1-1; TRBD1 agrees at 7 bases. The CDR3 consists of 14 residues. Germline CDR1 and CDR2: SGHNT and YYREEE (reference sequence). V shed 4 bases, J shed 4 bases, and the junction held 7 bases outside the gene matches. The CDR3 DNA reads as TGTGCCAGCAGCAGAGGGGGCGCCGGCACTGAAGCTTTCTTT. Its translation: CASSRGGAGTEAFF.

This sequence joins TRBV6-1 and TRBJ2-7, with D possibly being TRBD1 (6 bases). Germline V lookup: CDR1 MNHNS, CDR2 SASEGT. The CDR3 runs 12 residues. Trimming cost V 7 bases and J 2 bases, with 9 bases left between them. The CDR3 protein is CASTGQTYEQYF. In DNA, the CDR3 is TGTGCCAGCACGGGACAAACCTACGAGCAGTACTTC.

The V call is TRBV2, the J call TRBJ2-7; 7 nucleotides match TRBD2. This CDR3 contains 15 residues. V lost 11 bases, J lost 2 bases, and 15 bases stayed unmatched. In germline, CDR1 is SNHLY, CDR2 FYNNEI. CDR3: CAGPVSERGPYEQYF. The CDR3 DNA sequence: TGTGCCGGACCGGTTTCGGAGCGGGGACCCTACGAGCAGTACTTC.

For the CDR3, the DNA is TGTGCCAGCAGCAAAGAAGTGGACACCTCACCCCTAGCCAAAAACATTCAGTACTTC. Its translation: CASSKEVDTSPLAKNIQYF. The gene calls are TRBV21-1 and TRBJ2-4; TRBD1 was called by the table and not checked on the DNA. TRBV21-1 is described as a pseudogene. The CDR3 runs 19 residues.

This clone is a singleton in its sample. The chain couples TRBV30 to TRBJ2-7; D remains unclear. Trimming stripped 1 base from V and 6 bases from J, with 7 bases between. CDR3 length: 11 residues. The germline V gene has CDR1 GTSNPN and CDR2 SVGIG (reference sequence). CDR3 in amino acids: CAWSGQSEQYF. CDR3 coding DNA: TGTGCCTGGAGTGGCCAGTCCGAGCAGTACTTC.

V usage is TRBV7-2 and J usage is TRBJ2-1; the match to TRBD2 covers 9 bases. V was clipped by 2 bases and J by 0 bases; unmatched bases: 5. CDR3 length equals 17 residues. Looked up from germline, CDR1 is SGHTA and CDR2 is FQGNSA. CDR3 in amino acids: CASSLKVTSGSYNEQFF. The CDR3 DNA follows: TGTGCCAGCAGCTTAAAGGTGACTAGCGGCTCCTACAATGAGCAGTTCTTC.

A few counts support this clone. The CDR3, as DNA: TGTGCCAGCAGTTTGGAGGGTCAGCGGGGTCAGCCCCAGCATTTT. This gives the protein CASSLEGQRGQPQHF. The rearrangement uses TRBV27 and TRBJ1-5; D uncertain. Trimming left V 3 bases short and J 6 bases short, with 15 bases between. The length of the CDR3 is 15 residues. The germline gives CDR1 MNHEY, CDR2 SMNVEV (reference sequence).

J is TRBJ1-3 and V is TRBV9, with TRBD1 identical over 8 bases. Germline assignment: CDR1 SGDLS and CDR2 YYNGEE. The CDR3 is 17 amino acids. The ends lost 4 bases at V and 0 bases at J; junction bases unmatched: 9. The CDR3 spells CASSLGTGRVSGNTIYF. DNA of the CDR3: TGTGCCAGCAGCCTAGGGACAGGCAGAGTCTCTGGAAACACCATATATTTT.

This rearrangement joins TRBV4-3 to TRBJ1-1; tentatively, D is TRBD1 (6 bases). Germline V lookup: CDR1 LGHNA, CDR2 YSLEER. This CDR3 spans 15 amino acids. V was clipped by 3 bases and J by 7 bases, with 18 bases between them. The CDR3: CASSHFPGTRNEAFF. The CDR3 DNA is TGCGCCAGCAGCCATTTCCCCGGGACACGTAATGAAGCTTTCTTT.

The chain recombines TRBV7-9 with TRBJ2-7; 10 bases line up with TRBD1. CDR3 length: 15 residues. CDR1 and CDR2 from the germline V gene are SEHNR and FQNEAQ (reference sequence). V trimming: 7 bases; J trimming: 5 bases; junction bases outside the gene matches: 11. This chain's CDR3 is CASTLGGTGDHEQYF. DNA for the CDR3: TGTGCCAGCACCCTAGGTGGGACAGGGGACCACGAGCAGTACTTC. The full variable domain, completed using reference TRBV7-9 and TRBJ2-7, is DTGVSQNPRHKITKRGQNVTFRCDPISEHNRLYWYRQTLGQGPEFLTYFQNEAQLEKSRLLSDRFSAERPKGSFSTLEIQRTEQGDSAMYLCASTLGGTGDHEQYFGPGTRLTVT.

The V gene is TRBV7-8, the J gene TRBJ1-3; D might be TRBD1 (6 bases). The CDR3 has 16 amino acids. Germline V gene lookup returns CDR1 SGHVS and CDR2 FQNEAQ. V lost 1 base and J 4 bases, leaving 14 bases between the germline ends. CDR3 DNA sequence: TGTGCCAGCAGCTTAGATTCAGGGGCGCAGGGAAACACCATATATTTT. As protein: CASSLDSGAQGNTIYF.

This chain uses TRBV19 with TRBJ1-1; D unresolved. CDR3 length: 12 residues. Trimming pared 9 bases from V and 1 base from J, leaving 9 bases between. CDR1 is LNHDA, CDR2 SQIVND, per germline (reference sequence). The CDR3 DNA sequence: TGTGCCAGCCAACCGAGGAACACTGAAGCTTTCTTT. It yields the protein CASQPRNTEAFF. Variable domain in full (rest from reference TRBV19 and TRBJ1-1): DGGITQSPKYLFRKEGQNVTLSCEQNLNHDAMYWYRQDPGQGLRLIYYSQIVNDFQKGDIAEGYSVSREKKESFPLTVTSAQKNPTAFYLCASQPRNTEAFFGQGTRLTVV.

The chain couples TRBV29-1 to TRBJ1-2, with 10 bases fitting TRBD1. This CDR3 comprises 14 residues. The J segment lost 8 bases and the V segment lost 3 bases, leaving 9 bases of the junction unmatched. Germline V gives CDR1 SQVTM, CDR2 ANQGSEA. The CDR3 nucleotides are TGCAGCGTTGACGCCGGGACAGGGGTGGGCGGCTACACCTTC. Translating gives CSVDAGTGVGGYTF.

This clone ranks as medium-sized. V usage is TRBV19 and J usage is TRBJ1-1; no clear D. Germline CDR1 LNHDA, CDR2 SQIVND (reference sequence). The CDR3 runs 12 residues. Deletions cut 3 bases from V and 12 bases from J, with 14 bases between. The CDR3: CASSMGGLPPFF. As DNA, the CDR3 is TGTGCCAGTAGTATGGGAGGGTTGCCACCTTTCTTT.